The TCR beta chain described here comes from a study of vaccination effects on CD4 cells after COVID-19. Turning to the study itself: Each participant received a vaccine that was either BNT162b2 or mRNA-1273, given as two doses. Notes on the study in general: After vaccination, at late timepoints, clones induced by infection and by vaccine contracted markedly.

V was pared by 3 bases and J by 5 bases, with 8 bases between. This CDR3 contains 13 residues. CDR1 and CDR2 (germline): SGDLS, YYNGEE. An approximately 10-day culture period preceded the isolation of CD4+ T cells. Nobody among the vaccine recipients had prior SARS-CoV-2 infection (nucleocapsid antibodies were negative). A word on this clone: What it binds is not known.

This table comes from immunoSEQ multiplex PCR, and its TCRdb copy is limited to in-frame clones, with some not included. Among tens of thousands of clones listed, more than 55% were seen once. The clonotype was recovered from a human donor who received a COVID-19 vaccine. The J gene is TRBJ2-2, the V gene TRBV9; D might be TRBD1 (5 bases). Sequencing was performed on CD4+ T cells from PBMCs cultured without peptide, taken before COVID-19 vaccination. CDR3 sequence reads: CASSAQGTGELFF. CDR3 nucleotide sequence: TGTGCCAGCAGCGCCCAGGGAACCGGGGAGCTGTTTTTT.